This T cell receptor (beta chain) is from a study of OX40 agonist ivuxolimab in advanced cancers. Study-level background: Ivuxolimab was a fully human IgG2 agonistic monoclonal antibody targeting the costimulatory receptor OX40 (CD134). Intravenous ivuxolimab was administered to patients every 2 weeks at six dose levels: 0.01, 0.1, 0.3, 1.5, 3 and 10 mg/kg. Among the approximately 54 dose-escalation patients, some 20 had hepatocellular carcinoma, around 15 melanoma, 9 renal cell carcinoma and 9 head and neck cancer. In the dose-escalation cohort, 82.7% of patients were male, and the mean age was approximately 60 years, with a range of roughly 20 to 79. Prior anti-PD-1, anti-PD-L1 or anti-CTLA-4 therapy was permitted, and checkpoint inhibitors had been received by roughly 40% of dose-escalation patients. Partial responses occurred in three dose-escalation patients, of whom one had hepatocellular carcinoma and two had cutaneous melanoma. The purpose of peripheral TCRbeta sequencing was to test whether ivuxolimab changed TCR sequence diversity and led to clonal T-cell expansion. The paper describes the monotherapy dose-escalation part (N ≈ 50 patients) of the phase I trial of ivuxolimab. Results and caveats for the whole study, not just this receptor: After ivuxolimab, expanded clones were on average more numerous among CD8+ T cells than among CD4+ T cells. Antigen specificity was not determined for the clonally expanded peripheral T cells. Low levels of normalized T-cell clonal expansion were also seen in some patients who did not respond. Partial responders in the 0.1-3.0 mg/kg groups had among the lowest normalized peripheral clonal expansion, especially among CD8+ T cells. At doses of 0.1 to 3.0 mg/kg, clonal expansion of both CD4+ and CD8+ T cells in blood was seen between baseline and week 6.

Genomic DNA was isolated from the sorted cells so that the TCRbeta CDR3 region could be sequenced. The immunoSEQ Assay was used for sequencing of TCRbeta CDR3 regions. The table was pulled from immuneACCESS by TCRdb, which kept in-frame rearrangements only. Such tables lose some clones; where checked, under half of the loss comes from unresolved V genes, and the rest has no known cause. The sample data list tens of thousands of clones, and 75% to 90% of these were observed just once. In total, the top ten clones hold approximately 28% of the sample. Patients with autoimmune disease history or receiving systemic immunosuppression were excluded from the trial. Peripheral blood for TCR sequencing was collected from all dose cohorts at baseline, on cycle 4 day 1, and on cycle 7 day 1. The samples were taken from a phase I, first-in-human, multicenter, open-label dose-escalation trial of ivuxolimab. Adults with locally advanced or metastatic melanoma, renal cell carcinoma, hepatocellular carcinoma or head and neck squamous cell carcinoma were enrolled in the trial. CD4+ and CD8+ T cells were sorted separately from peripheral blood before TCR sequencing.

Regarding this clone: It lacks a known antigen. No much larger clonotype is one base removed from it; base qualities were not supplied.

From the cysteine through the phenylalanine, the CDR3 covers 16 amino acids. Of all the DNA, just the CDR3 is kept, 48 bases in frame from base 1. CDR1 and CDR2 (KGHSH, LQKENI) derive from the germline V gene. From V the trimming removes 0 bases and from J it removes 10 bases, while the gene matches leave 11 bases of the junction unaccounted for. This chain joins TRBV18 to TRBJ2-3, with 9 bases matching TRBD2. The source is an adult with an advanced solid tumor such as melanoma, head and neck, liver or kidney cancer. The material sequenced was CD4+ or CD8+ T cells sorted from blood, taken in a trial of the OX40 agonist ivuxolimab. The CDR3 here reads CASSPPRAGGPQSQYF. The bases read TGTGCCAGCTCACCACCCAGAGCGGGGGGACCCCAGTCGCAGTATTTT. The entire variable domain, with the stretches around the CDR3 drawn from the reference TRBV18 and TRBJ2-3 proteins, is NAGVMQNPRHLVRRRGQEARLRCSPMKGHSHVYWYRQLPEEGLKFMVYLQKENIIDESGMPKERFSAEFPKEGPSILRIQQVVRGDSAAYFCASSPPRAGGPQSQYFGPGTRLTVL.